These 3 T cell receptor beta chains originate from one sample sequenced in a study of Ad26.COV2.S vaccination and SARS-CoV-2 variants. The treatment was: some 20 received Ad26.COV2.S at low or high dose, single or two shots; 5 received placebo; per-sample allocation not given. The samples date from day 63 after the first vaccine or placebo injection. The repertoire was sequenced with immunoSEQ multiplex PCR; TCRdb's copy has only in-frame clones and lacks some. In the table there are approximately 300,000 clones, approximately 80% of which are singletons. Sequences were derived from peripheral blood, sampled in a trial of Ad26.COV2.S vaccine versus placebo. These receptors were collected from a person between 18 and 59 years old who received the Ad26.COV2.S COVID-19 vaccine or a placebo.

This clone was seen repeatedly, ten times or more. This rearrangement joins TRBV5-6 to TRBJ2-5; 7 bases are a match to TRBD2. With V trimmed by 0 bases and J by 8 bases, 10 bases remained unmatched. The length of the CDR3 is 15 residues. CDR1 SGHDT and CDR2 YYEEEE come from the germline V gene. The chain's CDR3 is CASSLGAGPPGTQYF. The CDR3 nucleotides are TGTGCCAGCAGCTTGGGAGCGGGGCCGCCGGGTACCCAGTACTTC. The complete variable domain, with remaining parts taken from reference TRBV5-6 and TRBJ2-5, reads DAGVTQSPTHLIKTRGQQVTLRCSPKSGHDTVSWYQQALGQGPQFIFQYYEEEERQRGNFPDRFSGHQFPNYSSELNVNALLLGDSALYLCASSLGAGPPGTQYFGPGTRLLVL.

The chain uses TRBV5-4 and TRBJ1-1, with 7 nucleotides matching TRBD1. CDR3 length equals 15 residues. The germline V gene encodes CDR1 SGHNT and CDR2 YYREEE (reference sequence). With V trimmed by 2 bases and J by 1 base, 5 bases remained unmatched. The CDR3 spells CASSLQGTKNTEAFF. Written as DNA, the CDR3 is TGTGCCAGCAGCTTACAGGGGACTAAGAACACTGAAGCTTTCTTT.

This clone was recorded once. The junction shows a germline mismatch at one end, possibly a read error. Different DNA sequences within this sample yield the same CDR3. The chain couples TRBV9 to TRBJ2-2, with TRBD1 identical over 8 bases. This CDR3 is built from 14 residues. Germline assignment: CDR1 SGDLS and CDR2 YYNGEE. In DNA form, the CDR3 reads TGTGCCAGCAGCACTCAGGGACAGGCCGGGGAACTGTTTTTT. It is translated as CASSTQGQAGELFF.